This TCR beta chain is from a study of blood T cell repertoires in COVID-19. Exposed participants encountered a COVID-19 case during the 2 weeks preceding study entry. Authors' processing steps: Estimation of nucleated cell counts was performed using reference gene primer amplification. The table came from immunoSEQ multiplex PCR; TCRdb's copy has only in-frame clones and leaves some out. V, J and clone size reflect that table, while D and trimming were determined from the DNA. The sample includes about 200,000 clones, approximately 86% of them seen just once. This TCR came from a woman aged 25 to 39 who had been exposed to COVID-19. Sequencing was carried out using PBMCs or T cells enriched from blood (not recorded which).

CDR3 nucleotide sequence: TGTGCCAGCAGCCAGTGGACAGGGAGGAACACCGGGGAGCTGTTTTTT. Its protein product is CASSQWTGRNTGELFF. This rearrangement joins TRBV3-1 (or the pseudogene TRBV3-2) to TRBJ2-2; 8 positions agree with TRBD1. In germline, CDR1 is LGHDT, CDR2 YNNKEL (reference sequence). V shed 3 bases and J 1 base; nucleotides not matched to a gene: 4. The CDR3 is 16 amino acids.